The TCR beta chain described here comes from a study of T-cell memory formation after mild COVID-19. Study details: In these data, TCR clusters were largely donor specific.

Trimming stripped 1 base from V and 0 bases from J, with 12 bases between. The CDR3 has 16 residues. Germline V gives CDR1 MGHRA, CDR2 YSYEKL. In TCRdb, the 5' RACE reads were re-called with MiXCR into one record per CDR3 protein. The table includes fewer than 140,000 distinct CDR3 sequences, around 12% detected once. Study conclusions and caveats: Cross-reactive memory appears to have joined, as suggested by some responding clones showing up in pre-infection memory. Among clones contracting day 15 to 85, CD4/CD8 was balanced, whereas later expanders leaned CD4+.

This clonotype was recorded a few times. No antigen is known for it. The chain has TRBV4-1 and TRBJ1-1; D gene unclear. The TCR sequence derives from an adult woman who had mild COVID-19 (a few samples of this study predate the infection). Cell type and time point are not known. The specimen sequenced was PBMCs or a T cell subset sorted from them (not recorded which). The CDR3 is CASSQGLGVMNTEAFF. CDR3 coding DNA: TGCGCCAGCAGCCAAGGTCTCGGGGTGATGAACACTGAAGCTTTCTTT.